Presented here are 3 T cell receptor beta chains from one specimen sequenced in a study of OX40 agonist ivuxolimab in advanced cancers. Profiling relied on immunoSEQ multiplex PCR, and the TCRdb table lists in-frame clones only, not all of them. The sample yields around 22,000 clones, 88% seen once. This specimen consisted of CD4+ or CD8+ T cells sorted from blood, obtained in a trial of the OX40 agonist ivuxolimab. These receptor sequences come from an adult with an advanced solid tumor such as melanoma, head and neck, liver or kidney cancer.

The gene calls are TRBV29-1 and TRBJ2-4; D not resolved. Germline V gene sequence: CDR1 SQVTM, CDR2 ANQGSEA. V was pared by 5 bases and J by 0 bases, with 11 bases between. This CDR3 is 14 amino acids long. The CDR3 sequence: CSVSGSVAKNIQYF. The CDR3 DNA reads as TGCAGCGTTTCCGGGTCTGTAGCCAAAAACATTCAGTACTTC.

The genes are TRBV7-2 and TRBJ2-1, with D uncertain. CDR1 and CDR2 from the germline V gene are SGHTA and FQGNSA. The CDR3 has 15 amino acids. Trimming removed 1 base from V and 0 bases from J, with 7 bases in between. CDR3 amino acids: CASSLGPSSYNEQFF. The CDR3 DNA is TGTGCCAGCAGCTTAGGTCCTAGCTCCTACAATGAGCAGTTCTTC.

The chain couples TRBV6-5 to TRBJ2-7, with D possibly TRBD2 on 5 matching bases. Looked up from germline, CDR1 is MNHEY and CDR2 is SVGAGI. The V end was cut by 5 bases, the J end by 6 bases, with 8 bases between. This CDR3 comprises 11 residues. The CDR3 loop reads CASSPGVEQYF. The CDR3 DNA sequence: TGTGCCAGCAGTCCCGGGGTCGAGCAGTACTTC.